Following are 20 T cell receptor beta chains from one sample sequenced in a study of blood T cells in healthy people across ages. Together with a sample-barcoded 5' primer, a J-beta primer mix was included in a second PCR lasting about 7 to 12 cycles. One entry per CDR3 protein results from TCRdb running MiXCR on the 5' RACE reads. The sample carries 1.5 million to 2 million distinct CDR3 sequences, about 49% recorded once. The material sequenced was blood. These receptors were collected from a woman between 35 and 50 years old in good health.

On this clonotype itself: Compared with germline, one end of the junction differs, possibly owing to a read error. This rearrangement joins TRBV11-2 to TRBJ2-5; weak D call: TRBD1 (6 bases). Judging by the DNA end, TRBJ2-7 fits better; the J call may be wrong. From germline, CDR1 is SGHAT and CDR2 FQNNGV. The CDR3 is made up of 13 amino acids. CDR3 DNA sequence: TGTGCCGGCAGCTTAGGTCAGGGGCGCGAGCAGTACTTC. It specifies CAGSLGQGREQYF.

This clonotype was detected a few times. This chain joins TRBV28 and TRBJ1-4; 7 bases are shared with TRBD1. With V trimmed by 3 bases and J by 8 bases, 9 bases remained unmatched. The CDR3 runs to 15 residues. CDR1 is MDHEN, CDR2 SYDVKM, per germline. The CDR3: CASSFQGQRREKLFF. The DNA of the CDR3 is TGTGCCAGCAGTTTCCAGGGACAGAGAAGGGAAAAACTGTTTTTT.

The chain uses TRBV4-2 and TRBJ1-5; D uncertain. The CDR3 length is 15 residues. CDR1 is LGHNA, CDR2 YNFKEQ, per germline. The V and J ends lost 1 base and 0 bases respectively, with 7 bases between them. Here the CDR3 DNA reads TGTGCCAGCAGCCAAGGGGAGGGTAGCAATCAGCCCCAGCATTTT. Amino acid sequence: CASSQGEGSNQPQHF.

This chain joins TRBV28 and TRBJ1-6; possibly TRBD1 for D (6 bases). V was clipped by 8 bases and J by 1 base, with 21 bases between them. CDR3 size: 18 residues. Germline V gene lookup returns CDR1 MDHEN and CDR2 SYDVKM. The chain's CDR3 is CASHPPDSYSSYNSPLHF. The CDR3 DNA is TGTGCCAGCCACCCTCCGGACAGTTACTCGTCCTATAATTCACCCCTCCACTTT.

The chain has TRBV7-2 and TRBJ2-6; TRBD2 matches 7 bases. CDR3 length: 16 residues. In germline, CDR1 is SGHTA, CDR2 FQGNSA. V trimming: 5 bases; J trimming: 1 base; junction bases outside the gene matches: 5. The CDR3 protein is CASSRLAVSGANVLTF. The CDR3 region has the DNA TGTGCCAGCAGCAGGCTAGCGGTATCTGGGGCCAACGTCCTGACTTTC.

The chain carries TRBV6-5 and TRBJ1-6; D remains unclear. Germline CDR1 reads MNHEY; CDR2 reads SVGAGI. The V and J ends lost 0 bases and 0 bases respectively, with 9 bases between them. This CDR3 comprises 17 residues. CDR3 protein: CASSYSGPSSYNSPLHF. In nucleotides, the CDR3 is TGTGCCAGCAGTTACTCGGGCCCTAGCTCCTATAATTCACCCCTCCACTTT.

V is TRBV28 and J is TRBJ2-1; 7 positions agree with TRBD1. The CDR3 is made up of 16 amino acids. Germline loops: CDR1 MDHEN, CDR2 SYDVKM. V shed 6 bases and J 0 bases; nucleotides not matched to a gene: 8. In DNA form, the CDR3 reads TGTGCCAGCAGCCAAACGACAGGGAGCTCCTACAATGAGCAGTTCTTC. It codes for CASSQTTGSSYNEQFF.

The chain employs TRBV20-1 and TRBJ1-2, with D perhaps matching TRBD1 (5 bases). CDR3 size: 11 residues. From germline, CDR1 is DFQATT and CDR2 SNEGSKA (reference sequence). CDR3 residues: CGERGNYGYTF. The CDR3 nucleotides are TGCGGCGAGAGGGGAAACTATGGCTACACCTTC.

The chain links TRBV18 to TRBJ2-5; D remains unclear. The germline V gene has CDR1 KGHSH and CDR2 LQKENI. The CDR3 extends over 14 amino acids. Deletions cut 0 bases from V and 4 bases from J, with 9 bases between. The CDR3 DNA is TGTGCCAGCTCACCACCGACGGCTCGAGAGACCCAGTACTTC. Translating gives CASSPPTARETQYF. Filled out from reference TRBV18 and TRBJ2-5, the complete variable domain reads NAGVMQNPRHLVRRRGQEARLRCSPMKGHSHVYWYRQLPEEGLKFMVYLQKENIIDESGMPKERFSAEFPKEGPSILRIQQVVRGDSAAYFCASSPPTARETQYFGPGTRLLVL.

The CDR3 region has the DNA TGTGCCAGCAGCTTAAGGGGGGCCCTAAACACAGATACGCAGTATTTT. Its translation is CASSLRGALNTDTQYF. This sequence joins TRBV9 and TRBJ2-3; D assignment may be TRBD1 or TRBD2 (6 bases each). The CDR3 spans 16 residues. Germline V gene data show CDR1 as SGDLS and CDR2 as YYNGEE. V lost 4 bases and J lost 2, with 17 bases in between.

The rearrangement joins TRBV6-5 to TRBJ1-6, with D tentatively TRBD1 (6 bases). Germline CDR1 reads MNHEY; CDR2 reads SVGAGI. This CDR3 is built from 15 residues. V was cut by 4 bases and J by 9 bases, with 16 bases left in between. The CDR3 here is CASSSRTGGRSPLHF. The CDR3 coding sequence is TGTGCCAGCAGTTCCCGGACGGGGGGCCGTTCACCCCTCCACTTT.

This clonotype was detected only a few times. This rearrangement joins TRBV6-1 to TRBJ1-2, with D uncertain. There are 14 residues in the CDR3. The V gene lost 0 bases and the J gene lost 3 bases, with 8 bases spanning the gap. Germline CDR1 MNHNS, CDR2 SASEGT. CDR3 region: CASSEAVGDYGYTF. CDR3 DNA sequence: TGTGCCAGCAGTGAAGCAGTCGGGGACTATGGCTACACCTTC.

The chain couples TRBV9 to TRBJ2-7, with 9 bases that match TRBD1. Unmatched junction bases numbered 8, after V lost 3 bases and J lost 4 bases. From germline, CDR1 is SGDLS and CDR2 YYNGEE. The CDR3 sequence is 15 residues long. The DNA of the CDR3 is TGTGCCAGCAGCGAGGGGGGGACAGGGAGTTACGAGCAGTACTTC. It specifies CASSEGGTGSYEQYF.

The CDR3 loop reads CASSVTDTNSPLHF. The CDR3 region has the DNA TGTGCCAGCAGCGTCACAGATACGAATTCACCCCTCCACTTT. V gene TRBV9 combines with J gene TRBJ1-6; D ambiguous. The CDR3 spans 14 residues. Germline loops: CDR1 SGDLS, CDR2 YYNGEE. V was clipped by 2 bases and J by 7 bases, with 10 bases between them.

The chain couples TRBV11-2 to TRBJ1-2; D is perhaps TRBD1 (6 bases). This CDR3 comprises 16 residues. V gave up 5 bases and J gave up 6 bases, with 22 bases separating them. Germline CDR1 SGHAT, CDR2 FQNNGV. CDR3 in amino acids: CASSQTEAGDVHGYTF. The CDR3 nucleotides are TGTGCCAGCAGCCAGACGGAAGCAGGGGACGTCCATGGCTACACCTTC.

The V and J genes are TRBV15 and TRBJ2-1, with TRBD1 identical over 7 bases. Germline-derived CDR1 and CDR2 are LNHNV and YYDKDF (reference sequence). This CDR3 spans 15 amino acids. Unmatched junction bases numbered 9, after V lost 3 bases and J lost 7 bases. The CDR3 bases are TGTGCCACCAGCAGGAGACAGGGTGAGGCAAATGAGCAGTTCTTC. It is translated as CATSRRQGEANEQFF.

The CDR3: CAISESPGTGTSNEQFF. CDR3 DNA: TGTGCCATCAGTGAGTCCCCCGGGACAGGGACGTCTAATGAGCAGTTCTTC. This chain joins TRBV10-3 and TRBJ2-1, with TRBD1 matching over 9 bases. The CDR3 is made up of 17 amino acids. V shed 0 bases, J shed 7 bases, and the junction held 10 bases outside the gene matches. Germline V gene sequence: CDR1 ENHRY, CDR2 SYGVKD.

The chain is built from TRBV7-2 and TRBJ2-3, with TRBD2 identical over 12 bases. The ends lost 1 base at V and 4 bases at J; junction bases unmatched: 3. The CDR3 has 16 residues. CDR1 and CDR2 from the germline V gene are SGHTA and FQGNSA. The CDR3 spells CASSLGPSGGADTQYF. The CDR3 DNA reads TGTGCCAGCAGCTTAGGTCCTAGCGGGGGGGCAGATACGCAGTATTTT. The full variable domain, rest sourced from reference TRBV7-2 and TRBJ2-3, is GAGVSQSPSNKVTEKGKDVELRCDPISGHTALYWYRQSLGQGLEFLIYFQGNSAPDKSGLPSDRFSAERTGGSVSTLTIQRTQQEDSAVYLCASSLGPSGGADTQYFGPGTRLTVL.

The CDR3 loop reads CAISTEPSEAFF. The CDR3 nucleotides read TGTGCCATTTCGACAGAACCCTCTGAAGCTTTCTTT. V usage is TRBV10-3 and J usage is TRBJ1-1, with D possibly being TRBD1 (5 bases). The V gene's germline CDR1 is ENHRY and CDR2 SYGVKD. The germline V and J ends were trimmed by 9 bases and 6 bases, with 14 bases remaining between them. The length of the CDR3 is 12 residues.

This clonotype was seen at least ten times. The chain carries TRBV6-6 and TRBJ2-6; 8 bases match TRBD1. J was trimmed by 0 bases and V by 5 bases; bases with no gene match: 6. The CDR3 totals 17 residues. Per germline, CDR1 MNHNY and CDR2 SVGAGI (reference sequence). CDR3 in DNA: TGTGCCAGCAGTAGGACAGGGAATCCCTCTGGGGCCAACGTCCTGACTTTC. Amino acids: CASSRTGNPSGANVLTF.